This record concerns one T cell receptor beta chain sequence. These data originate in a study of OX40 agonist ivuxolimab in advanced cancers. The germline gives CDR1 SGHRS, CDR2 YFSETQ. The CDR3 runs to 15 residues. Between the trimmed V and J ends, which lost 6 bases and 0 bases, there was a span of 12 bases. Profiled with immunoSEQ multiplex PCR; TCRdb holds only in-frame clones, not every one. The repertoire holds around 68,000 clones, roughly nine tenths seen once, with about 0.31% in the top ten. This chain joins TRBV5-1 and TRBJ2-2; D is uncertain. This clonotype originated in an adult with an advanced solid tumor such as melanoma, head and neck, liver or kidney cancer. The sample was CD4+ or CD8+ T cells sorted from blood, taken in a trial of the OX40 agonist ivuxolimab. The CDR3 coding sequence is TGCGCCAGCACCCTAGATCCGGCGAACACCGGGGAGCTGTTTTTT. Its translation: CASTLDPANTGELFF. The whole variable domain, filled in from reference TRBV5-1 and TRBJ2-2, reads KAGVTQTPRYLIKTRGQQVTLSCSPISGHRSVSWYQQTPGQGLQFLFEYFSETQRNKGNFPGRFSGRQFSNSRSEMNVSTLELGDSALYLCASTLDPANTGELFFGEGSRLTVL.